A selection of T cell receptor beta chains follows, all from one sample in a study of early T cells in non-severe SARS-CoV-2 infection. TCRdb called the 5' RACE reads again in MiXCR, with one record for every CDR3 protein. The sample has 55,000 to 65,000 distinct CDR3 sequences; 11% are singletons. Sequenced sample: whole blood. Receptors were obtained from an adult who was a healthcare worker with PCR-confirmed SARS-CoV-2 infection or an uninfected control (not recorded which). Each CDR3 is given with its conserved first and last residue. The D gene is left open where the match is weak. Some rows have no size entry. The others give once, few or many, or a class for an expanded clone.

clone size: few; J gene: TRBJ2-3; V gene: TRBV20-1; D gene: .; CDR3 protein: CSARMVRGGSDTQYF; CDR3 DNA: TGCAGTGCTAGAATGGTTCGCGGCGGCTCAGATACGCAGTATTTT
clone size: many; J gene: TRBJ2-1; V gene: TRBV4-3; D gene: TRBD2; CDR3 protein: CASSQGTPGTSGGTYNEQFF; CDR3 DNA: TGCGCCAGCAGCCAAGGGACTCCCGGGACTAGCGGGGGTACCTACAATGAGCAGTTCTTC
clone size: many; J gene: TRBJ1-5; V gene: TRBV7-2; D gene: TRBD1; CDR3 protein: CASSLRQGNQPQHF; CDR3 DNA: TGTGCCAGCAGCTTGAGACAGGGGAATCAGCCCCAGCATTTT
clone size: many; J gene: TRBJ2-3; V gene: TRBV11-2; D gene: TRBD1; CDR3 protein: CASSRQGGQTDTQYF; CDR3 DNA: TGTGCCAGCAGCCGACAGGGGGGTCAGACAGATACGCAGTATTTT
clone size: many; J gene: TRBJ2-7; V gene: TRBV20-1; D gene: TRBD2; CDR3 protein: CSASASGDSSYEQYF; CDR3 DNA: TGCAGTGCGTCCGCTAGCGGGGATAGCTCCTACGAGCAGTACTTC
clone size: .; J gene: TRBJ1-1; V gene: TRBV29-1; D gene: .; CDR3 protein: CSASTGRPNTEAFF; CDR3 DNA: TGCAGCGCCTCAACGGGACGGCCGAACACTGAAGCTTTCTTT
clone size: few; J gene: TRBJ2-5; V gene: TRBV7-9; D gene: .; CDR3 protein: CASSLALSGRAQETQYF; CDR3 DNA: TGTGCCAGCAGCTTAGCGCTATCGGGACGGGCCCAAGAGACCCAGTACTTC
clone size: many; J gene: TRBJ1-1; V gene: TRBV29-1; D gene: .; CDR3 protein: CSVDGGLNTEAFF; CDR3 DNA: TGCAGCGTTGATGGGGGTTTGAACACTGAAGCTTTCTTT
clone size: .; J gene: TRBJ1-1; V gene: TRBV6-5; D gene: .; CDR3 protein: CASTDKTEAFF; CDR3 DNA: TGTGCCAGCACCGACAAGACTGAAGCTTTCTTT
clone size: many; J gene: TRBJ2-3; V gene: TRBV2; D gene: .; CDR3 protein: CASSRQDTQYF; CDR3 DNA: TGTGCCAGCAGTCGACAGGATACGCAGTATTTT
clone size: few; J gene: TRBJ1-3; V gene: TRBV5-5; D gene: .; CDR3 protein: CASSLAYREAGNTIYF; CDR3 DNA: TGTGCCAGCAGCTTGGCCTACAGGGAAGCTGGAAACACCATATATTTT
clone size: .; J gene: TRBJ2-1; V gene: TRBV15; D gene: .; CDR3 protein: CATSLTRLYNEQFF; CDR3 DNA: TGTGCCACCAGCCTCACTAGGCTATACAATGAGCAGTTCTTC
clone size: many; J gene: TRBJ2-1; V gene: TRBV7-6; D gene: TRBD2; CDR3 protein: CASSLEGLAINEQFF; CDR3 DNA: TGTGCCAGCAGCTTAGAGGGACTAGCTATCAATGAGCAGTTCTTC
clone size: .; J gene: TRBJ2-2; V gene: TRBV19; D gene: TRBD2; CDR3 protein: CASSARLAGTGELFF; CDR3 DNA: TGTGCCAGTAGTGCCAGACTAGCGGGGACCGGGGAGCTGTTTTTT
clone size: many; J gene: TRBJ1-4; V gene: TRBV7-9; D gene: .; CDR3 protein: CASSDTTNEKLFF; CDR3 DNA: TGTGCCAGCAGCGACACAACTAATGAAAAACTGTTTTTT
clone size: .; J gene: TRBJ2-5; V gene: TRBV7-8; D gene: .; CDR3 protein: CASSRLDGGGQETQYF; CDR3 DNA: TGTGCCAGCAGCCGTTTAGACGGGGGAGGCCAAGAGACCCAGTACTTC
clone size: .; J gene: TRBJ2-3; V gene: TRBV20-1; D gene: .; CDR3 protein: CSARGSRGSADTQYF; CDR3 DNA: TGCAGTGCTAGAGGTAGCAGGGGATCGGCAGATACGCAGTATTTT
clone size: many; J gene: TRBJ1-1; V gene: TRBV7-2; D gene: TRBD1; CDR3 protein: CASSLETRGGTEAFF; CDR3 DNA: TGTGCCAGCAGCTTAGAAACCAGGGGGGGGACTGAAGCTTTCTTT
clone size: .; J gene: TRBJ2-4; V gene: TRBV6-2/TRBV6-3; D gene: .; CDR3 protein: CASSYSGMDIQYF; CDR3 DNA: TGTGCCAGCAGTTATTCAGGGATGGACATTCAGTACTTC
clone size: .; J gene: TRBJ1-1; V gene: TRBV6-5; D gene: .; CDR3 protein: CASSYGTGLNTEAFF; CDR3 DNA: TGTGCCAGCAGTTACGGAACAGGGTTGAACACTGAAGCTTTCTTT
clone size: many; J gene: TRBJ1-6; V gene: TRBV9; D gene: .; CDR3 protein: CASSVATLNSPLHF; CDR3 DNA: TGTGCCAGCAGCGTAGCTACCCTAAATTCACCCCTCCACTTT
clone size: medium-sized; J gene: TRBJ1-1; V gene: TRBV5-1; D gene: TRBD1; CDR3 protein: CASSPSTGVMNTEAFF; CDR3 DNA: TGCGCCAGCAGCCCATCCACAGGGGTCATGAACACTGAAGCTTTCTTT
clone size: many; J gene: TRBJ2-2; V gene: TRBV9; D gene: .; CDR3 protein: CASSVGQAGTGELFF; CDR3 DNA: TGTGCCAGCAGCGTAGGGCAGGCAGGGACCGGGGAGCTGTTTTTT
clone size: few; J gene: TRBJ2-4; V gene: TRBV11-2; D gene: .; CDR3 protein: CASSSLKSVARGNIQYF; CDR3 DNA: TGTGCCAGCAGCTCCCTAAAATCGGTTGCTAGGGGAAACATTCAGTACTTC
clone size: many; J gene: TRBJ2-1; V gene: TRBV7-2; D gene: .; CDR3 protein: CASSRQPPTSYPYNEQFF; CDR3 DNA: TGTGCCAGCAGCCGTCAGCCCCCCACTAGTTACCCCTACAATGAGCAGTTCTTC
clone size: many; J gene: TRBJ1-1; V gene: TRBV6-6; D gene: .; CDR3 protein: CASSDLGTGTEAFF; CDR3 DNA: .
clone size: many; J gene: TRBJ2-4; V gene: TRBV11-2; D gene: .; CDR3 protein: CASSVGPENIQYF; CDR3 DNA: TGTGCCAGCAGTGTCGGGCCTGAAAACATTCAGTACTTC
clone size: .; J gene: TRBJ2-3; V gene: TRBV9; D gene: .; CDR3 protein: CASSVQGGADTQYF; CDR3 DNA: TGTGCCAGCAGCGTCCAGGGGGGTGCAGATACGCAGTATTTT
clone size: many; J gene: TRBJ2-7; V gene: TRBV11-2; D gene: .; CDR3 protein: CASSLPSLRLEAYEQYF; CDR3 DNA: TGTGCCAGCAGCCTACCGTCTTTAAGACTAGAAGCCTACGAGCAGTACTTC
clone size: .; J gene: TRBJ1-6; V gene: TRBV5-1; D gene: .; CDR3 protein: CASSLDPRSSYNSPLHF; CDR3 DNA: TGCGCCAGCAGCTTGGATCCAAGGAGCTCCTATAATTCACCCCTCCACTTT
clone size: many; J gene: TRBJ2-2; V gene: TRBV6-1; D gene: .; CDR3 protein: CASSESGPWGGELFF; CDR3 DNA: TGTGCCAGCAGTGAATCCGGACCCTGGGGCGGGGAGCTGTTTTTT
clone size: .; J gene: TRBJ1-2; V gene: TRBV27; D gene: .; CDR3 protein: CASSPRRDRTNYGYTF; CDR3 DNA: TGTGCCAGCAGTCCGCGCCGGGACCGAACTAACTATGGCTACACCTTC